Presented here are 28 T cell receptor beta chains from one specimen sequenced in a study of regulatory T cells in long-lasting Graves disease (dated by TCRdb to the early 2020s). The sample's time point label, in plain terms: newly diagnosed GD, antithyroid drugs for less than 3 months. RNA was extracted from PBMCs in TRIzol for both TCR sequencing and RNA sequencing. Libraries were constructed by multiplex PCR. Data came from an Illumina HiSeq 4000. iRepertoire HTBI primers and Arm-PCR amplification of CDR3 regions were used to construct TCR beta libraries. TCRdb reanalyzed the raw reads on its own, using fastp at Q25 for trimming and MiXCR for clone calling, and kept in-frame beta chains. Rows matching on CDR3 protein sequence are summarized as one entry with the most common DNA and genes. This sample comprises under 300,000 distinct CDR3 sequences, over 20% of them detected only once. The top ten hold about 14% of the sample.

Here the sequenced sample was peripheral blood mononuclear cells (PBMCs), taken at new diagnosis, from a patient treated with antithyroid drugs. These receptors were taken from a female donor with Graves disease.

On this clonotype itself: A much larger clonotype is one base distant, so this may be a read error. The rearrangement links TRBV2 to TRBJ1-4; 7 positions agree with TRBD1. The CDR3 is 15 amino acids. Germline V gene lookup returns CDR1 SNHLY and CDR2 FYNNEI. The CDR3 nucleotides read TGTGCCAGCAGTTATACCGGGACAGAGAATGAAAAACTGGTTTTT. As protein: CASSYTGTENEKLVF.

This clonotype appeared many times. The genes are TRBV15 and TRBJ1-2; unclear D gene. CDR1 is LNHNV and CDR2 is YYDKDF in the germline V gene (reference sequence). V was clipped by 0 bases and J by 8 bases, with 16 bases between them. The CDR3 contains 15 residues. The CDR3 nucleotides read TGTGCCACCAGCAGAGATCGTCACCCGGGGTTGGGCTACACCTTC. Translated, it gives CATSRDRHPGLGYTF. Variable domain in full (rest from reference TRBV15 and TRBJ1-2): DAMVIQNPRYQVTQFGKPVTLSCSQTLNHNVMYWYQQKSSQAPKLLFHYYDKDFNNEADTPDNFQSRRPNTSFCFLDIRSPGLGDTAMYLCATSRDRHPGLGYTFGSGTRLTVV.

This clonotype was observed at least ten times. V usage is TRBV4-1 and J usage is TRBJ2-3; TRBD2 matches 8 bases. V was clipped by 0 bases and J by 4 bases; unmatched bases: 6. Germline V gene sequence: CDR1 MGHRA, CDR2 YSYEKL. This CDR3 is 16 amino acids long. CDR3 in amino acids: CASSQEAAGGSDTQYF. The DNA for the CDR3 is TGCGCCAGCAGCCAAGAAGCGGCGGGAGGATCAGATACGCAGTATTTT.

This clonotype was detected many times. This chain links TRBV7-9 with TRBJ2-1, with a weak D call TRBD2 (7 bases). The V and J ends lost 0 bases and 6 bases respectively, with 15 bases between them. Germline V lookup: CDR1 SEHNR, CDR2 FQNEAQ (reference sequence). The CDR3 is made up of 16 amino acids. DNA of the CDR3: TGTGCCAGCAGCTTAGCGGGGGGGCCTTTCATCAATGAGCAGTTCTTC. Its protein product is CASSLAGGPFINEQFF.

This clonotype was seen many times. The V call is TRBV12-3 or TRBV12-4, the J call TRBJ2-2; D remains ambiguous. V was cut by 0 bases and J by 0 bases, with 5 bases left in between. The CDR3 has 15 amino acids. Here the CDR3 reads CASSLARSNTGELFF. The CDR3 DNA is TGTGCCAGCAGTTTAGCGCGATCGAACACCGGGGAGCTGTTTTTT.

This clonotype was counted at least ten times. This chain links TRBV7-2 with TRBJ2-3; TRBD1 matches at 7 bases. In germline, CDR1 is SGHTA, CDR2 FQGNSA. The CDR3 totals 14 residues. Trimming removed 5 bases from V and 1 base from J; junction bases left unmatched: 3. DNA of the CDR3: TGTGCCAGCAGCATAGGACAGGGCACAGATACGCAGTATTTT. Translating it yields CASSIGQGTDTQYF.

There are many counts of this clonotype. V usage is TRBV27 and J usage is TRBJ1-3; tentatively, D is TRBD1 (5 bases). Germline CDR1 reads MNHEY; CDR2 reads SMNVEV (reference sequence). The CDR3 runs to 15 residues. V dropped 7 bases and J dropped 2 bases, with 15 bases sitting between them. The CDR3 here is CASNGQQTAGNTIYF. The CDR3 DNA sequence: TGTGCCAGCAACGGACAACAAACGGCTGGAAACACCATATATTTT.

Of note for this clonotype: It is likely a read error: a sequence one base away is far more abundant. The rearrangement links TRBV11-2 to TRBJ2-5, with 8 bases identical to TRBD1. Judging by the DNA end, TRBJ2-1 fits better; the J call may be wrong. Germline loops: CDR1 SGHAT, CDR2 FQNNGV. The CDR3 runs 14 residues. In DNA, the CDR3 is TGTGCCAGCAGCTTCGGACAGGGTAGCAACGAGCAGTTCTTC. Its translation: CASSFGQGSNEQFF.

This clonotype showed up many times. The chain employs TRBV5-5 and TRBJ1-2; tentatively, D is TRBD1 (6 bases). The CDR3 runs to 12 residues. Germline CDR1 is SGHKS and CDR2 is YYEKEE (reference sequence). The ends were cut back, 5 bases at V and 4 bases at J, with 9 bases in the middle. CDR3 coding DNA: TGTGCCAGCAGAAGGACAGCCTATGGCTACACCTTC. It yields the protein CASRRTAYGYTF.

This clonotype occurred many times. V and J are TRBV12-3 or TRBV12-4 and TRBJ2-1, with a weak D call TRBD2 (6 bases). The CDR3 sequence is 19 residues long. V was cut by 2 bases and J by 4 bases, with 24 bases left in between. CDR3 sequence reads: CASSLLATVEGYGYNEQFF. CDR3 nucleotides: TGTGCCAGCAGTTTACTAGCGACCGTCGAGGGTTATGGTTACAATGAGCAGTTCTTC.

This clonotype was observed at least ten times. The rearrangement links TRBV20-1 to TRBJ1-2, with unresolved D. V lost 5 bases, J lost 4 bases, and 11 bases lay in between. CDR3 size: 12 residues. Germline V CDR1 and CDR2: DFQATT, SNEGSKA (reference sequence). CDR3 protein: CSAVPNSYGYTF. In DNA, the CDR3 is TGCAGTGCTGTCCCTAACAGCTATGGCTACACCTTC.

This chain links TRBV28 with TRBJ1-1, with D perhaps matching TRBD1 (5 bases). V was clipped by 0 bases and J by 10 bases, with 12 bases between them. The CDR3 contains 13 residues. Germline V lookup: CDR1 MDHEN, CDR2 SYDVKM. The CDR3 loop reads CASSLWGAGLAFF. The DNA for the CDR3 is TGTGCCAGCAGTTTATGGGGCGCGGGGCTAGCTTTCTTT.

This clonotype was detected a few times. The V gene is TRBV7-8, the J gene TRBJ2-3; D remains ambiguous. Trimming took off 6 bases at V and 5 bases at J, with 9 bases between the two ends. The germline gives CDR1 SGHVS, CDR2 FQNEAQ. This CDR3 contains 12 residues. CDR3 in DNA: TGTGCCAGCAGGGATAACGGAGATACGCAGTATTTT. Its protein product is CASRDNGDTQYF. Full variable domain (rest looked up from reference TRBV7-8 and TRBJ2-3): GAGVSQSPRYKVAKRGQDVALRCDPISGHVSLFWYQQALGQGPEFLTYFQNEAQLDKSGLPSDRFFAERPEGSVSTLKIQRTQQEDSAVYLCASRDNGDTQYFGPGTRLTVL.

This clonotype was counted a few times. V gene TRBV28 combines with J gene TRBJ1-2; D remains unclear. This CDR3 is built from 12 residues. In germline, CDR1 is MDHEN, CDR2 SYDVKM. Trimming took off 3 bases at V and 4 bases at J, with 6 bases between the two ends. For the CDR3, the DNA is TGTGCCAGCAGTTTCGTTAGCTATGGCTACACCTTC. Translated: CASSFVSYGYTF.

The sample holds a few counts of this clonotype. The CDR3 reads CASSSSRRAETQYF. CDR3 nucleotides: TGTGCCAGCAGTTCTTCAAGGAGGGCAGAGACCCAGTACTTC. V gene TRBV27 combines with J gene TRBJ2-5, with a tentative D call TRBD2 (6 bases). CDR1 is MNHEY and CDR2 is SMNVEV in the germline V gene (reference sequence). The CDR3 contains 14 residues. V lost 4 bases and J 4 bases, leaving 13 bases between the germline ends.

There are many counts of this clonotype. The CDR3 DNA is TGTGCCATCACCCCCGGGACAGGGTTTTCCGAGCAGTACTTC. Its protein is CAITPGTGFSEQYF. This rearrangement joins TRBV10-3 to TRBJ2-7; 9 nucleotides align to TRBD1. J was trimmed by 6 bases and V by 7 bases; bases with no gene match: 10. Germline V CDR1 and CDR2: ENHRY, SYGVKD. This CDR3 is built from 14 residues.

The J gene is TRBJ1-3, the V gene TRBV28; possibly TRBD1 for D (5 bases). The V and J ends lost 2 bases and 2 bases respectively, with 7 bases between them. The germline CDR1 and CDR2 sequences are MDHEN and SYDVKM. This CDR3 is 14 amino acids long. This CDR3 reads CASSLRRAGNTIYF. The CDR3 nucleotides are TGTGCCAGCAGTTTACGCAGGGCTGGAAACACCATATATTTT.

The chain carries TRBV24-1 and TRBJ1-4; D remains unclear. V dropped 1 base and J dropped 8 bases, with 7 bases sitting between them. The CDR3 contains 13 residues. Per the germline V gene, CDR1 is KGHDR and CDR2 is SFDVKD. Here the CDR3 DNA reads TGTGCCACCAGTGATTTTTACGGAGAAAAACTGTTTTTT. This gives the protein CATSDFYGEKLFF.

This clonotype was detected many times. The chain is built from TRBV7-9 and TRBJ2-7, with 7 bases fitting TRBD2. Germline CDR1 and CDR2: SEHNR and FQNEAQ (reference sequence). There are 14 residues in the CDR3. The V gene end was trimmed by 10 bases and the J gene end by 4 bases; junction bases not matched to a gene: 13. CDR3 amino acids: CATSPFVGGYEQYF. The CDR3, as DNA: TGTGCCACCTCCCCCTTTGTGGGGGGGTACGAGCAGTACTTC.

This clonotype was seen many times. V and J are TRBV2 and TRBJ2-1; unclear D gene. CDR1 SNHLY and CDR2 FYNNEI come from the germline V gene. V gave up 6 bases and J gave up 4 bases, with 16 bases separating them. The CDR3 runs 15 residues. The CDR3 reads CASSATRSNYNEQFF. CDR3 in DNA: TGTGCCAGCAGCGCTACACGGTCGAATTACAATGAGCAGTTCTTC.

This clonotype was counted at least ten times. The chain combines TRBV3-1 with TRBJ1-3, with D unclear. Trimming removed 0 bases at V and 0 bases at J, with 9 bases between. Looked up from germline, CDR1 is LGHDT and CDR2 is YNNKEL (reference sequence). The CDR3 is made up of 16 amino acids. The CDR3 bases are TGTGCCAGCAGCCAAGAGGCGTCTCTCTCTGGAAACACCATATATTTT. This translates into CASSQEASLSGNTIYF.

This clonotype was seen a handful of times. J is TRBJ2-7 and V is TRBV20-1; TRBD2 aligns across 12 bases. CDR3 size: 14 residues. Germline V CDR1 and CDR2: DFQATT, SNEGSKA (reference sequence). The junction had 5 bases not matched to a gene; V was cut back by 6 bases and J by 2 bases. In nucleotides, the CDR3 is TGCAGTGCCACCCGACTAGCGGGGGCCTACGAGCAGTACTTC. This codes for CSATRLAGAYEQYF.

This clonotype has a count of ten or more. The J gene is TRBJ2-7, the V gene TRBV5-4; tentative D call: TRBD1 (6 bases). The CDR3 has 14 amino acids. The germline gives CDR1 SGHNT, CDR2 YYREEE (reference sequence). The germline V and J ends were trimmed by 6 bases and 0 bases, with 13 bases remaining between them. The CDR3 spells CASNQRGSSYEQYF. The CDR3 DNA reads as TGTGCCAGCAATCAAAGGGGGAGCTCCTACGAGCAGTACTTC.

In this sample, this clonotype turned up many times. V and J are TRBV10-3 and TRBJ1-4; weak D call: TRBD1 (6 bases). This CDR3 has 14 amino acids. Germline assignment: CDR1 ENHRY and CDR2 SYGVKD. V gave up 5 bases and J gave up 0 bases, with 7 bases separating them. The CDR3 nucleotides read TGTGCCATCAGTCACAGGGCAACTAATGAAAAACTGTTTTTT. Translating gives CAISHRATNEKLFF.

This clonotype was recorded many times. The J gene is TRBJ1-6, the V gene TRBV2; D call uncertain. The V and J ends lost 7 bases and 7 bases respectively, with 11 bases between them. CDR1 and CDR2 from the germline V gene are SNHLY and FYNNEI. The CDR3 length is 13 residues. In DNA form, the CDR3 reads TGTGCCAGCACCTCCAGTGTAAATTCACCCCTCCACTTT. Encoded protein: CASTSSVNSPLHF.

This clonotype was picked up many times. The V and J genes are TRBV2 and TRBJ2-1, with a possible D match to TRBD2 (5 bases). The V end was cut by 2 bases, the J end by 0 bases, with 8 bases between. There are 15 residues in the CDR3. CDR1 SNHLY and CDR2 FYNNEI come from the germline V gene. CDR3 DNA: TGTGCCAGCAGTGAAAGTGGGAGCTCCTACAATGAGCAGTTCTTC. This translates into CASSESGSSYNEQFF.

This clonotype was recorded a few times. The CDR3 reads CASSRTGGGGELFF. The CDR3 DNA is TGTGCCAGTAGTAGGACAGGGGGCGGAGGGGAGCTGTTTTTT. This chain uses TRBV19 with TRBJ2-2; TRBD1 matches 11 bases. The CDR3 is 14 amino acids. CDR1 and CDR2 (germline): LNHDA, SQIVND (reference sequence). V gave up 4 bases and J gave up 8 bases; unmatched junction bases: 3.

Concerning this clonotype itself: This likely came from a read error, as a far larger clone is one base away. The rearrangement uses TRBV6-2 or TRBV6-3 and TRBJ2-5, with 8 bases aligning to TRBD2. The last part of the DNA fits TRBJ2-1 better; the J call may be wrong. CDR1 is MNHEY and CDR2 is SVGEGT in the germline V gene. The CDR3 is 13 amino acids. CDR3 residues: CASKRGQHNEQFF. The CDR3 bases are TGTGCCAGCAAGCGGGGGCAACACAATGAGCAGTTCTTC.